This T cell receptor beta chain came from a study of blood T cells in healthy people across ages. A second PCR, run for about 7 to 12 cycles, used a sample-barcoded 5' primer plus a J-beta primer mix. TCRdb reprocessed the 5' RACE reads with MiXCR, giving one entry per CDR3 protein. This table has 1.6 million or so distinct CDR3 sequences, around 36% appearing once. In the case of this clonotype: This may come from a read error, since a much larger clone is one base off.

The CDR3 covers 15 residues. Germline V gene lookup returns CDR1 SQVTM and CDR2 ANQGSEA. Individuals who donated were healthy Caucasians from Russia aged roughly 6 to 90. This chain joins TRBV29-1 and TRBJ2-7; 11 nucleotides line up with TRBD2. The J call is in doubt because the DNA end fits TRBJ2-5 better. The receptor's source is a woman aged 30 to 39 in good health. What was sequenced was blood. The CDR3 loop is CSVELAGGRRKTQYF. CDR3 sequence (DNA): TGCAGCGTTGAATTAGCGGGGGGGCGTCGGAAGACCCAGTACTTC.